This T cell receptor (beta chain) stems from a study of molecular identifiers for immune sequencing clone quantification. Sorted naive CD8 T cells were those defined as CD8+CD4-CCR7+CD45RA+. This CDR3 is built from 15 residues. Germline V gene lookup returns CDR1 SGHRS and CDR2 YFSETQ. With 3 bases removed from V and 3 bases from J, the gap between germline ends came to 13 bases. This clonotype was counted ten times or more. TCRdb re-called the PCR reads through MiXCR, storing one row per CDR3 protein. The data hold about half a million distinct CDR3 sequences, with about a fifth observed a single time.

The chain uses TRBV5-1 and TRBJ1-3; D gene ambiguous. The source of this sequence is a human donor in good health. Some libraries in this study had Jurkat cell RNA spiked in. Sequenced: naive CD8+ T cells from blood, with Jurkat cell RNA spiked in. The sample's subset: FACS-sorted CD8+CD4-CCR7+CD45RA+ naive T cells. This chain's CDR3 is CASSSDGLDGNTIYF. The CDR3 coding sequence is TGCGCCAGCAGCTCGGACGGGTTGGATGGAAACACCATATATTTT.